Listed below are T cell receptor beta chains from one sample, sequenced in a study of cytomegalovirus exposure and HLA in healthy donors. Only in-frame clones appear in the TCRdb table, and some are missing; sequencing was by immunoSEQ multiplex PCR. The table shows roughly 190,000 clones, with around 75% occurring only once. The specimen was PBMCs. Source of these receptors: a woman younger than 45 in good health and CMV-seropositive. The CDR3 runs from the conserved cysteine through the conserved F or W. D genes are given only for firm matches. The listing skips clone size in some rows; elsewhere it reads once, few, many or a size class.

d_gene: -
v_gene: TRBV7-2
j_gene: TRBJ2-7
abundance: -
len: 15
CDR3aa: CASSFAGWGDGEQYF
CDR3nt: TGTGCCAGCAGCTTCGCCGGATGGGGGGACGGCGAGCAGTACTTC

d_gene: TRBD2
v_gene: TRBV11-3
j_gene: TRBJ2-3
abundance: -
len: 17
CDR3aa: CASSWWSGRLVTDTQYF
CDR3nt: TGTGCCAGCAGCTGGTGGAGCGGGAGGCTGGTTACAGATACGCAGTATTTT

d_gene: -
v_gene: TRBV12-5
j_gene: TRBJ2-2
abundance: -
len: 14
CDR3aa: CASGLFTNTGELFF
CDR3nt: TGTGCTAGTGGTTTGTTCACTAACACCGGGGAGCTGTTTTTT

d_gene: -
v_gene: TRBV5-1
j_gene: TRBJ2-5
abundance: -
len: 14
CDR3aa: CASSFRTKQETQYF
CDR3nt: TGCGCCAGCAGCTTTCGGACTAAACAAGAGACCCAGTACTTC

d_gene: TRBD1
v_gene: TRBV6-6
j_gene: TRBJ1-2
abundance: -
len: 16
CDR3aa: CASGRVRDSTNSGYTF
CDR3nt: TGTGCCAGCGGCCGAGTCCGGGACAGTACTAACTCTGGCTACACCTTC

d_gene: TRBD2
v_gene: TRBV5-1
j_gene: TRBJ2-1
abundance: once
len: 16
CDR3aa: CASRLAGGSSYNEQFF
CDR3nt: TGCGCCAGCCGACTAGCGGGCGGGAGCTCCTACAATGAGCAGTTCTTC

d_gene: TRBD1
v_gene: TRBV5-1
j_gene: TRBJ1-3
abundance: -
len: 17
CDR3aa: CASSLGDRHSSGNTIYF
CDR3nt: TGCGCCAGCAGCTTGGGGGACAGGCATTCGTCTGGAAACACCATATATTTT

d_gene: -
v_gene: TRBV4-1
j_gene: TRBJ2-7
abundance: -
len: 16
CDR3aa: CASSQAGTPHVYEQYF
CDR3nt: TGCGCCAGCAGCCAAGCCGGGACTCCTCACGTCTACGAGCAGTACTTC

d_gene: TRBD2
v_gene: TRBV9
j_gene: TRBJ2-7
abundance: -
len: 17
CDR3aa: CASSPRTSGRAQYEQYF
CDR3nt: TGTGCCAGCAGCCCCCGGACTAGCGGGAGGGCCCAATACGAGCAGTACTTC

d_gene: TRBD2
v_gene: TRBV10-2
j_gene: TRBJ2-5
abundance: -
len: 18
CDR3aa: CASSGSGLAARGQETQYF
CDR3nt: TGCGCCAGCAGTGGATCGGGACTAGCGGCCAGAGGGCAAGAGACCCAGTACTTC

d_gene: TRBD2
v_gene: TRBV28
j_gene: TRBJ2-3
abundance: -
len: 15
CDR3aa: CASSLLAEHTDTQYF
CDR3nt: TGTGCCAGCAGTTTACTAGCGGAACACACAGATACGCAGTATTTT

d_gene: -
v_gene: TRBV19
j_gene: TRBJ2-7
abundance: -
len: 14
CDR3aa: CASSTATNGHEQYF
CDR3nt: TGTGCCAGTAGTACTGCGACTAATGGGCACGAGCAGTACTTC

d_gene: -
v_gene: TRBV2
j_gene: TRBJ2-3
abundance: -
len: 13
CDR3aa: CASEIAGTDTQYF
CDR3nt: TGTGCCAGCGAGATAGCTGGCACAGATACGCAGTATTTT

d_gene: TRBD1
v_gene: TRBV18
j_gene: TRBJ2-3
abundance: -
len: 15
CDR3aa: CASSRSRGQADTQYF
CDR3nt: TGTGCCAGCTCACGGTCCAGGGGGCAAGCAGATACGCAGTATTTT

d_gene: -
v_gene: TRBV9
j_gene: TRBJ2-2
abundance: -
len: 15
CDR3aa: CASSAGLAGTGELFF
CDR3nt: TGTGCCAGCAGCGCGGGACTTGCGGGGACCGGGGAGCTGTTTTTT

d_gene: TRBD1
v_gene: TRBV7-2
j_gene: TRBJ2-3
abundance: few
len: 14
CDR3aa: CASSPWTGTDTQYF
CDR3nt: TGTGCCAGCAGCCCTTGGACAGGGACAGATACGCAGTATTTT